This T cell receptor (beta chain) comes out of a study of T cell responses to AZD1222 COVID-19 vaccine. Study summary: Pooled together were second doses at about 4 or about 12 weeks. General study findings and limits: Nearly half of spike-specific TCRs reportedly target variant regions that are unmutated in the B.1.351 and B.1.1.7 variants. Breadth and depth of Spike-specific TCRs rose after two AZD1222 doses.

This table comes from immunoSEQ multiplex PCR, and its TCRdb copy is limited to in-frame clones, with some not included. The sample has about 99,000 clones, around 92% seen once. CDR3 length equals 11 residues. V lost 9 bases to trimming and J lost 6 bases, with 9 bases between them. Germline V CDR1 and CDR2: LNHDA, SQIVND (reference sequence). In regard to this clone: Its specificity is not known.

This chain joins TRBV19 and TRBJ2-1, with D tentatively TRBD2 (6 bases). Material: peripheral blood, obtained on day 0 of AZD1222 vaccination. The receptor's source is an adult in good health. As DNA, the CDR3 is TGTGCCAGCGGGACTTTCAATGAGCAGTTCTTC. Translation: CASGTFNEQFF. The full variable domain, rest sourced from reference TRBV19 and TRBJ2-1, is DGGITQSPKYLFRKEGQNVTLSCEQNLNHDAMYWYRQDPGQGLRLIYYSQIVNDFQKGDIAEGYSVSREKKESFPLTVTSAQKNPTAFYLCASGTFNEQFFGPGTRLTVL.